These 13 T cell receptor beta chains were all obtained from the same sample, sequenced in a study of patients and donors after allogeneic stem cell transplantation. TCRdb itself ran the RT-PCR reads through MiXCR, one entry per CDR3 protein. The sample consists of fewer than 500,000 distinct CDR3 sequences, about a sixth of them appearing once. The sequenced sample consisted of blood, either unsorted or a sorted T cell fraction (not recorded which). The receptors were gathered from a human donor who was either an allogeneic HSCT recipient or a stem cell or donor lymphocyte infusion donor (not recorded which). It is not recorded whose cells these are; they may come from a transplant donor.

This clonotype was seen more than once but under ten times. The V call is TRBV25-1, the J call TRBJ2-2; 7 bases map to TRBD1. CDR1 and CDR2 from the germline V gene are MGHDK and SYGVNS. V was pared by 5 bases and J by 5 bases, with 8 bases of the junction left unmatched. CDR3 length: 15 residues. The CDR3 DNA is TGTGCCAGCAGTAAGGACAGGCTGGGAACCGGGGAGCTGTTTTTT. The encoded protein is CASSKDRLGTGELFF.

This clonotype was counted ten times or more. The V call is TRBV25-1, the J call TRBJ1-4; TRBD1 is a possible D gene (5 bases). CDR3 length: 13 residues. Per the germline V gene, CDR1 is MGHDK and CDR2 is SYGVNS. V was shortened by 4 bases and J by 8 bases, with 11 bases between the two germline ends. CDR3 nucleotide sequence: TGTGCCAGCAGTGTTTTCGGGGGGGAAAAACTGTTTTTT. This encodes CASSVFGGEKLFF.

The chain couples TRBV5-1 to TRBJ1-2; no clear D. From germline, CDR1 is SGHRS and CDR2 YFSETQ. The length of the CDR3 is 14 residues. The V end lost 4 bases, the J end lost 2 bases, and 12 bases lay between the germline ends. The CDR3 region has the DNA TGCGCCAGCAGCGGGCAGAGCTTAAACTATGGCTACACCTTC. Amino acids: CASSGQSLNYGYTF.

The sample holds many counts of this clonotype. CDR3 region: CAISDRGREQYF. CDR3 nucleotide sequence: TGTGCCATCAGTGACAGGGGCCGGGAGCAGTACTTC. This chain joins TRBV10-3 and TRBJ2-7; possible D gene TRBD1, 6 bases. V was clipped by 3 bases and J by 7 bases, with 10 bases between them. CDR1 and CDR2 from the germline V gene are ENHRY and SYGVKD. The CDR3 is made up of 12 amino acids.

The chain uses TRBV6-1 and TRBJ1-2; 9 nucleotides line up with TRBD1. This CDR3 region has 15 residues. Germline V gene data show CDR1 as MNHNS and CDR2 as SASEGT. After removal of 6 bases from V and 7 bases from J, the junction contained 12 bases not matched to a gene. CDR3 residues: CASSLDRDRVVGYTF. The CDR3 DNA reads TGTGCCAGCAGCTTGGACCGGGACAGGGTAGTTGGCTACACCTTC.

This sequence joins TRBV18 and TRBJ2-7, with D perhaps matching TRBD1 (6 bases). The CDR3 sequence is 13 residues long. Trimming left V 3 bases short and J 5 bases short, with 11 bases between. Germline V gives CDR1 KGHSH, CDR2 LQKENI. CDR3 protein: CASSPAGDHEQYF. In DNA form, the CDR3 reads TGTGCCAGCTCACCGGCAGGGGACCACGAGCAGTACTTC.

The rearrangement uses TRBV19 and TRBJ1-1, with TRBD1 as a possible D gene (5 bases). The CDR3 runs 14 residues. Trimming left V 3 bases short and J 7 bases short, with 15 bases between. From germline, CDR1 is LNHDA and CDR2 SQIVND (reference sequence). This CDR3 is CASSIEGNHYEAFF. Written as DNA, the CDR3 is TGTGCCAGTAGTATCGAGGGGAACCATTATGAAGCTTTCTTT. The variable domain in full, completed from reference TRBV19 and TRBJ1-1, reads DGGITQSPKYLFRKEGQNVTLSCEQNLNHDAMYWYRQDPGQGLRLIYYSQIVNDFQKGDIAEGYSVSREKKESFPLTVTSAQKNPTAFYLCASSIEGNHYEAFFGQGTRLTVV.

The rearrangement uses TRBV14 and TRBJ2-2, with no clear D. The CDR3 consists of 16 residues. V lost 4 bases and J lost 2, with 14 bases in between. Germline V gene data show CDR1 as SGHDN and CDR2 as FVKESK. CDR3 residues: CASSPFLALNTGELFF. In DNA form, the CDR3 reads TGTGCCAGCAGCCCCTTCCTGGCACTTAACACCGGGGAGCTGTTTTTT. Together with reference TRBV14 and TRBJ2-2, the CDR3 gives the full variable domain: EAGVTQFPSHSVIEKGQTVTLRCDPISGHDNLYWYRRVMGKEIKFLLHFVKESKQDESGMPNNRFLAERTGGTYSTLKVQPAELEDSGVYFCASSPFLALNTGELFFGEGSRLTVL.

The chain is built from TRBV5-1 and TRBJ1-3; D is unclear. The CDR3 extends over 14 amino acids. Germline V lookup: CDR1 SGHRS, CDR2 YFSETQ. V lost 4 bases and J lost 4, with 12 bases in between. In nucleotides, the CDR3 is TGCGCCAGCAGCCCCATGCAGTCGGGAAACACCATATATTTT. Amino acids: CASSPMQSGNTIYF. The variable domain in full, with the rest retrieved from reference TRBV5-1 and TRBJ1-3, is KAGVTQTPRYLIKTRGQQVTLSCSPISGHRSVSWYQQTPGQGLQFLFEYFSETQRNKGNFPGRFSGRQFSNSRSEMNVSTLELGDSALYLCASSPMQSGNTIYFGEGSWLTVV.

The chain combines TRBV7-2 with TRBJ1-1; D is undetermined. The germline V and J ends were trimmed by 7 bases and 4 bases, with 13 bases remaining between them. This CDR3 region has 13 residues. Germline values: CDR1 SGHTA, CDR2 FQGNSA. The CDR3 sequence is CASTIEGGTEAFF. The DNA of the CDR3 is TGTGCCAGCACCATTGAGGGAGGCACTGAAGCTTTCTTT.

This clonotype appeared a few times. The chain combines TRBV6-1 with TRBJ2-3, with TRBD1 as a possible D gene (6 bases). V dropped 8 bases and J dropped 2 bases, with 23 bases sitting between them. Germline-derived CDR1 and CDR2 are MNHNS and SASEGT. The CDR3 covers 17 residues. This CDR3 is CASRPGAGRRNTDTQYF. CDR3 sequence (DNA): TGTGCCAGCCGCCCAGGGGCAGGCCGAAGAAACACAGATACGCAGTATTTT.

This clonotype was seen only a few times. The V and J genes are TRBV13 and TRBJ2-2, with 11 positions matching TRBD1. Germline values: CDR1 PRHDT, CDR2 FYEKMQ (reference sequence). The CDR3 loop spans 15 amino acids. Trimming cost V 5 bases and J 6 bases; bases outside gene matches: 5. The CDR3 DNA is TGTGCCAGCAGCCCGGACAGGGGGCAAGCCGGGGAGCTGTTTTTT. Translated, it gives CASSPDRGQAGELFF.

Ten or more counts support this clonotype. CDR3 in amino acids: CASSLKLAGMNTGELFF. The CDR3 coding sequence is TGTGCCAGCAGTTTAAAGCTAGCGGGGATGAACACCGGGGAGCTGTTTTTT. The chain couples TRBV12-3 or TRBV12-4 to TRBJ2-2, with TRBD2 identical over 9 bases. The CDR3 totals 17 residues. V lost 2 bases and J lost 1; bases outside the gene matches: 5.